These T cell receptor beta chains were read from a single sample in a study of blood T cell repertoires in COVID-19. This table comes from immunoSEQ multiplex PCR, and its TCRdb copy is limited to in-frame clones, with some not included. The sample includes a few hundred thousand clones, about 88% of them seen just once. The source material was PBMCs or T cells enriched from blood (not recorded which). All receptors come from a woman aged 50 to 60 who had been exposed to COVID-19. The conserved cysteine and the conserved F or W are not part of the CDR3 here.

v_call	j_call	cdr3_aa
TRBV10-3	TRBJ1-2	AISVGQGDYGYT
TRBV12-3/TRBV12-4	TRBJ2-2	ASSRYGELF
TRBV18	TRBJ2-3	ASSGDRASTDTQY
TRBV5-4	TRBJ2-1	ASSLGDTSYNEQF
TRBV7-6	TRBJ2-7	ASSLDQGSYEQY
TRBV12-2	TRBJ1-2	ASRLAAETGLYGYT
TRBV7-2	TRBJ2-5	ASSLALAGGRAQETQY
TRBV19	TRBJ1-1	ASSPLRRMNTEAF
TRBV9	TRBJ1-2	ASSTGQGRGGYT
TRBV27	TRBJ2-7	ASSRQTPGLATEQY
TRBV10-1	TRBJ1-2	ANPGGKGYGYT
TRBV28	TRBJ1-4	ASSTSGTVNEKLF
TRBV28	TRBJ1-5	VTGRQPQH
TRBV19	TRBJ1-6	ASTGGQGNSPLH
TRBV3-1/TRBV3-2	TRBJ1-2	ASSQAGRGYGYT
TRBV7-2	TRBJ1-5	ASSLDNRVNQPQH
TRBV6-5	TRBJ1-1	ASSWDRGTEAF
TRBV24-1	TRBJ2-2	ATSDPDRVGPGELF
TRBV3-1/TRBV3-2	TRBJ2-1	ASSQAGGGGGEQF
TRBV29-1	TRBJ2-2	SDLSQGRGTGELF
TRBV27	TRBJ2-1	ASSFLGGGNQGNEQF
TRBV4-3	TRBJ2-1	ASRPGQGSDEQF
TRBV7-2	TRBJ2-7	ASSPTSAGFREQY
TRBV6-6	TRBJ2-1	ASTTSGGYNEQF
TRBV7-6	TRBJ2-5	ASSLRTGYQETQY
TRBV28	TRBJ2-1	ASRGLAGGSRSYNEQF
TRBV12-3/TRBV12-4	TRBJ1-1	ASSFTGYSEAF
TRBV21-1	TRBJ2-7	ASSKRRGPGYEQY
TRBV18	TRBJ2-5	ASSPERVETQY
TRBV9	TRBJ1-2	ASSVGLGRDNYGYT
TRBV29-1	TRBJ1-1	SVEWGGVRTEAF
TRBV4-3	TRBJ1-6	ASSQDRGVSPLH
TRBV7-8	TRBJ1-5	ASSLRDFGHQH
TRBV12-3/TRBV12-4	TRBJ1-2	ASSPDRGYGYT
TRBV21-1	TRBJ2-5	ASSKSTAADRAYQETQY
TRBV4-3	TRBJ2-7	ASSQDLSYEQY
TRBV10-1	TRBJ2-5	ASTKDPAAQETQY
TRBV18	TRBJ2-1	ASSPGTGGHNEQF
TRBV7-9	TRBJ2-7	ASSYAVIVGLRTYEQY
TRBV13	TRBJ2-3	ASSLGQSTDTQY
TRBV12-5	TRBJ1-4	ASGSTGSEKLF
TRBV5-1	TRBJ2-2	ASSWDRERTGELF
TRBV5-4	TRBJ2-7	ASSLVTGGTYEQY
TRBV7-9	TRBJ2-2	ASSPSGGPELF
TRBV7-9	TRBJ1-6	ASSLAQGTAYNSPLH